Each of the 30 T cell receptor beta chains below was sequenced from the same sample in a study of beta chain features in type 1 diabetes. The isolated RNA, all of it, was reverse transcribed, so expressed TCRB transcripts were what got sequenced. The data were produced by immunoSEQ multiplex PCR, yet TCRdb's version contains in-frame clones alone and is incomplete. The profile covers 220,000 or so clones, with more than 65% appearing a single time and 0.053% taken by the ten largest. The sample comprised naive CD4+ T cells from blood. The receptors shown here come from a man aged 30-40 years in good health.

This rearrangement joins TRBV5-4 to TRBJ2-5, with TRBD1 matching over 8 bases. There are 14 residues in the CDR3. Germline assignment: CDR1 SGHNT and CDR2 YYREEE (reference sequence). Unmatched junction bases numbered 6, after V lost 7 bases and J lost 1 base. The CDR3 sequence: CASAQTGAQETQYF. CDR3 DNA: TGTGCCAGCGCGCAGACAGGGGCCCAAGAGACCCAGTACTTC.

This sequence joins TRBV5-4 and TRBJ2-3; 8 bases are shared with TRBD2. Trimming cost V 4 bases and J 2 bases; bases outside gene matches: 18. From germline, CDR1 is SGHNT and CDR2 YYREEE (reference sequence). The CDR3 is made up of 19 amino acids. CDR3 DNA sequence: TGTGCCAGCAGCCGGGGGGGGCTAGCGGGTTCAAAGAACACAGATACGCAGTATTTT. It codes for CASSRGGLAGSKNTDTQYF.

This clone was observed a few times. The V gene is TRBV5-4, the J gene TRBJ2-7; 9 bases fit TRBD1. From germline, CDR1 is SGHNT and CDR2 YYREEE (reference sequence). The CDR3 is made up of 15 amino acids. V dropped 5 bases and J dropped 1; count of bases not matched to a gene: 7. The chain's CDR3 is CASRLGQGKSYEQYF. In nucleotides, the CDR3 is TGTGCCAGCAGACTCGGACAGGGGAAGTCCTACGAGCAGTACTTC.

The gene calls are TRBV5-6 and TRBJ2-1; 7 bases are shared with TRBD2. The J segment lost 1 base and the V segment lost 3 bases, leaving 4 bases of the junction unmatched. Looked up from germline, CDR1 is SGHDT and CDR2 is YYEEEE. This CDR3 is 15 amino acids long. The CDR3 loop reads CASSSGLGSYNEQFF. The CDR3 DNA is TGTGCCAGCAGCTCCGGACTAGGTTCCTACAATGAGCAGTTCTTC.

The genes are TRBV14 and TRBJ1-2; D possibly corresponds to TRBD1 (6 bases). V lost 6 bases to trimming and J lost 3 bases, with 23 bases between them. Germline V CDR1 and CDR2: SGHDN, FVKESK. The CDR3 loop spans 17 amino acids. CDR3 DNA sequence: TGTGCCAGCAGTCCAAGATATGGGGGCAGAGTCGACTATGGCTACACCTTC. Amino acid sequence: CASSPRYGGRVDYGYTF.

The V and J genes are TRBV25-1 and TRBJ2-3; 9 bases fit TRBD2. V trimming: 1 base; J trimming: 5 bases; junction bases outside the gene matches: 7. Per the germline V gene, CDR1 is MGHDK and CDR2 is SYGVNS. This CDR3 is 16 amino acids long. CDR3 loop: CASSEFSGTSRDTQYF. CDR3 coding DNA: TGTGCCAGCAGTGAATTTAGTGGGACTAGCCGAGATACGCAGTATTTT. The complete variable domain, with remaining parts taken from reference TRBV25-1 and TRBJ2-3, reads EADIYQTPRYLVIGTGKKITLECSQTMGHDKMYWYQQDPGMELHLIHYSYGVNSTEKGDLSSESTVSRIRTEHFPLTLESARPSHTSQYLCASSEFSGTSRDTQYFGPGTRLTVL.

The CDR3 here is CASSGLVGLQNIQYF. CDR3 coding DNA: TGTGCCAGCAGCGGGCTTGTGGGACTCCAAAACATTCAGTACTTC. The V call is TRBV27, the J call TRBJ2-4; tentatively, D is TRBD2 (6 bases). This CDR3 contains 15 residues. Trimming pared 6 bases from V and 5 bases from J, leaving 17 bases between. Germline lookup yields CDR1 MNHEY and CDR2 SMNVEV (reference sequence).

This clone occurred a few times. The rearrangement links TRBV9 to TRBJ2-5, with TRBD2 matching 7 bases. Germline trimming cut 4 bases from V and 4 bases from J; bases unmatched to any gene: 7. CDR3 size: 14 residues. The germline V gene encodes CDR1 SGDLS and CDR2 YYNGEE. The CDR3 DNA reads TGTGCCAGCAGCTGGGGACTATCCTCAGAGACCCAGTACTTC. This encodes CASSWGLSSETQYF.

The rearrangement joins TRBV30 to TRBJ2-7; D unresolved. The CDR3 loop spans 12 amino acids. V was shortened by 2 bases and J by 6 bases, with 11 bases between the two germline ends. CDR1 and CDR2 from the germline V gene are GTSNPN and SVGIG (reference sequence). This CDR3 is CAWSLDFSEQYF. The CDR3 DNA is TGTGCCTGGAGTCTTGACTTCAGCGAGCAGTACTTC.

This chain uses TRBV9 with TRBJ1-1, with TRBD1 matching 8 bases. J was trimmed by 6 bases and V by 4 bases; bases with no gene match: 8. Germline lookup yields CDR1 SGDLS and CDR2 YYNGEE. The CDR3 contains 14 residues. CDR3 in amino acids: CASSRTGLEAEAFF. For the CDR3, the DNA is TGTGCCAGCAGCAGGACAGGGCTGGAGGCTGAAGCTTTCTTT.

This chain links TRBV5-1 with TRBJ2-7; 7 nucleotides match TRBD1. The CDR3 consists of 13 residues. The trim removed 5 bases at V and 4 bases at J, leaving 6 bases unmatched. Germline CDR1 is SGHRS and CDR2 is YFSETQ. The chain's CDR3 is CASRPGTEYEQYF. The CDR3 region has the DNA TGCGCCAGCAGGCCCGGGACAGAATACGAGCAGTACTTC.

The V gene is TRBV29-1, the J gene TRBJ2-7, with D maybe TRBD2 (7 bases). V lost 6 bases and J lost 4, with 22 bases in between. The length of the CDR3 is 15 residues. Germline V CDR1 and CDR2: SQVTM, ANQGSEA. The CDR3 protein is CSVGFTGRGRYEQYF. The CDR3 nucleotides are TGCAGCGTCGGGTTCACAGGGAGGGGTAGGTACGAGCAGTACTTC.

The chain couples TRBV7-2 to TRBJ2-6; no clear D gene. Germline CDR1 is SGHTA and CDR2 is FQGNSA. The CDR3 extends over 15 amino acids. The ends were cut back, 4 bases at V and 5 bases at J, with 12 bases in the middle. Here the CDR3 reads CASSSRTSRANVLTF. The CDR3 DNA reads TGTGCCAGCAGCTCCAGGACCAGTCGGGCCAACGTCCTGACTTTC.

This rearrangement joins TRBV29-1 to TRBJ2-2; a possible D gene is TRBD2 (6 bases). The CDR3 covers 13 residues. Germline CDR1 is SQVTM and CDR2 is ANQGSEA. Trimming removed 7 bases at V and 3 bases at J, with 12 bases between. The CDR3 coding sequence is TGCAGCGCCGGGACTCTTTACACCGGGGAGCTGTTTTTT. It is translated as CSAGTLYTGELFF.

The chain carries TRBV15 and TRBJ2-6; D unresolved. This CDR3 is 15 amino acids long. V was clipped by 3 bases and J by 1 base, with 7 bases between them. Germline values: CDR1 LNHNV, CDR2 YYDKDF (reference sequence). CDR3 in DNA: TGTGCCACCAGCAGCCCCGAGTCTGGGGCCAACGTCCTGACTTTC. Its protein is CATSSPESGANVLTF.

Concerning this clone: Other DNA sequences in this specimen translate into the identical CDR3. The chain uses TRBV29-1 and TRBJ1-1; D is uncertain. From germline, CDR1 is SQVTM and CDR2 ANQGSEA. The CDR3 loop spans 11 amino acids. V was cut by 7 bases and J by 1 base, with 7 bases left in between. The CDR3 nucleotides read TGCAGCGCTAATAGGAACACTGAAGCTTTCTTT. Translation: CSANRNTEAFF.

V is TRBV2 and J is TRBJ1-1; no reliable D call. V was cut by 5 bases and J by 0 bases, with 10 bases left in between. Germline CDR1 reads SNHLY; CDR2 reads FYNNEI. The CDR3 extends over 14 amino acids. The CDR3 loop is CASSQQFMNTEAFF. The CDR3 DNA sequence: TGTGCCAGCAGTCAGCAGTTTATGAACACTGAAGCTTTCTTT.

V gene TRBV30 combines with J gene TRBJ2-1; the match to TRBD1 covers 8 bases. The CDR3 runs 15 residues. Looked up from germline, CDR1 is GTSNPN and CDR2 is SVGIG (reference sequence). The V segment lost 3 bases and the J segment 2 bases; nucleotides outside the gene matches: 6. CDR3 in DNA: TGTGCCTGGAGCGAAGACAGGGGAGCCTACAATGAGCAGTTCTTC. This gives the protein CAWSEDRGAYNEQFF.

The V gene is TRBV5-1, the J gene TRBJ2-1; no definite D call. From germline, CDR1 is SGHRS and CDR2 YFSETQ. The CDR3 runs 14 residues. The ends were cut back, 4 bases at V and 0 bases at J, with 8 bases in the middle. CDR3 protein: CASSAPSSYNEQFF. The DNA for the CDR3 is TGCGCCAGCAGCGCGCCGTCCTCCTACAATGAGCAGTTCTTC.

The V gene is TRBV11-2, the J gene TRBJ2-1, with D perhaps given as TRBD1 or TRBD2 (5 bases each). The CDR3 loop spans 15 amino acids. Deletions cut 6 bases from V and 7 bases from J, with 19 bases between. CDR1 and CDR2 from the germline V gene are SGHAT and FQNNGV. CDR3 DNA: TGTGCCAGCAGTTGGGACGGTGGGGCTTGGAATGAGCAGTTCTTC. Protein: CASSWDGGAWNEQFF. Full variable domain (outside the CDR3, taken from reference TRBV11-2 and TRBJ2-1): EAGVAQSPRYKIIEKRQSVAFWCNPISGHATLYWYQQILGQGPKLLIQFQNNGVVDDSQLPKDRFSAERLKGVDSTLKIQPAKLEDSAVYLCASSWDGGAWNEQFFGPGTRLTVL.

The J gene is TRBJ2-5, the V gene TRBV29-1; 12 bases line up with TRBD1. The V and J ends lost 4 bases and 4 bases, in that order; junction bases with no gene match: 7. CDR3 size: 15 residues. Germline CDR1 is SQVTM and CDR2 is ANQGSEA. The CDR3 DNA follows: TGCAGCGTTGTTAGGGGACAGGGGGCAGGAGAGACCCAGTACTTC. Translation gives CSVVRGQGAGETQYF.

The gene calls are TRBV25-1 and TRBJ2-7; D remains ambiguous. V was clipped by 4 bases and J by 3 bases, with 4 bases between them. The CDR3 contains 11 residues. The germline gives CDR1 MGHDK, CDR2 SYGVNS. CDR3 DNA: TGTGCCAGCAGTGTTGACTACGAGCAGTACTTC. This gives the protein CASSVDYEQYF.

Worth noting for this clone: The sample carries other DNA sequences with the same CDR3. The chain combines TRBV19 with TRBJ2-5; D remains unclear. V was clipped by 2 bases and J by 5 bases, with 3 bases between them. This CDR3 is built from 11 residues. CDR1 and CDR2 (germline): LNHDA, SQIVND (reference sequence). CDR3 bases: TGTGCCAGTAGTATAAGGGAGACCCAGTACTTC. Translating it yields CASSIRETQYF.

Note on this clone: Different DNA sequences within this sample yield the same CDR3. The chain combines TRBV29-1 with TRBJ1-1, with TRBD1 matching 8 bases. CDR3 length equals 13 residues. The ends lost 6 bases at V and 1 base at J; junction bases unmatched: 4. In germline, CDR1 is SQVTM, CDR2 ANQGSEA. CDR3 residues: CSVGTGRNTEAFF. Written as DNA, the CDR3 is TGCAGCGTCGGGACAGGACGGAACACTGAAGCTTTCTTT.

The genes are TRBV27 and TRBJ2-7; a weak D match, TRBD1 (7 bases). The CDR3 runs 13 residues. The germline V and J ends were trimmed by 5 bases and 2 bases, with 10 bases remaining between them. Germline values: CDR1 MNHEY, CDR2 SMNVEV (reference sequence). CDR3 coding DNA: TGTGCCAGCAGTGCGGGACAGCCCTACGAGCAGTACTTC. Translated, it gives CASSAGQPYEQYF.

The chain links TRBV29-1 to TRBJ1-1, with D hard to call. CDR1 is SQVTM and CDR2 is ANQGSEA in the germline V gene. The CDR3 has 14 amino acids. V lost 3 bases and J lost 2, with 13 bases in between. CDR3 coding DNA: TGCAGCGTTGAGGAGGGCCCAGCTAACACTGAAGCTTTCTTT. This gives the protein CSVEEGPANTEAFF.

V is TRBV9 and J is TRBJ1-1; D is undetermined. Germline CDR1 SGDLS, CDR2 YYNGEE. V lost 2 bases, J lost 1 base, and 9 bases lay in between. CDR3 length: 14 residues. CDR3 protein: CASSVGVKNTEAFF. CDR3 coding DNA: TGTGCCAGCAGCGTTGGGGTAAAGAACACTGAAGCTTTCTTT.

CDR3 loop: CASSLDSKHNEQFF. CDR3 bases: TGTGCCAGCAGCTTAGATAGTAAGCACAATGAGCAGTTCTTC. This chain uses TRBV11-2 with TRBJ2-1; D is undetermined. The V gene lost 0 bases and the J gene lost 5 bases, with 8 bases spanning the gap. The CDR3 contains 14 residues. CDR1 is SGHAT, CDR2 FQNNGV, per germline.

The chain joins TRBV9 to TRBJ2-3, with D possibly TRBD2 on 5 matching bases. The V gene's germline CDR1 is SGDLS and CDR2 YYNGEE. CDR3 length: 14 amino acids. Trimming removed 0 bases from V and 7 bases from J, with 12 bases in between. CDR3 loop: CASSVDGIVNTQYF. The DNA for the CDR3 is TGTGCCAGCAGCGTAGACGGGATTGTAAATACGCAGTATTTT.

The gene calls are TRBV6-5 and TRBJ2-5; unclear D gene. The CDR3 extends over 15 amino acids. The V gene's germline CDR1 is MNHEY and CDR2 SVGAGI. V was shortened by 6 bases and J by 4 bases, with 18 bases between the two germline ends. The CDR3 region has the DNA TGTGCCAGCAGCTTAACAAGACTCATCGGAGAGACCCAGTACTTC. This encodes CASSLTRLIGETQYF.